This T cell receptor (beta chain) is from a study of radiation and T cells in renal cell carcinoma. Study-level findings and limits: Baseline intratumoral clonotype presence is unknown without pretreatment biopsies.

TCRdb's table, derived via immunoSEQ multiplex PCR, lists solely in-frame clones and lacks some. Of some 150,000 clones listed, approximately 90% are singletons. In regard to this clone: Its antigen is unidentified. At one boundary the junction diverges from the germline segment, which might be a read error.

CDR1 is SGHTA, CDR2 FQGNSA, per germline. The CDR3 totals 14 residues. Time point of the sample: blood 2 weeks post-SBRT. Treatment meaning: 15 Gy SBRT to primary tumor, nephrectomy 4 weeks later. Blood was sampled at baseline, 2 weeks and 4 weeks after SBRT. The sequencing here drew on blood, taken from a patient whose treatment included radiotherapy and nephrectomy. This receptor was identified in a woman aged 50 to 60 with renal cell carcinoma. The chain has TRBV7-2 and TRBJ2-7; TRBD1 matches 8 bases. The CDR3, as DNA: TGTGCCAGCAGACTAGGACAGGGATATGCTGGGATGAACTTC. Translated: CASRLGQGYAGMNF.